This T cell receptor (beta chain) was documented in a study of beta chain features in type 1 diabetes. As concerns this clone: Its antigen remains unidentified.

Findings and limits, study-wide: Shortening of TCRB CDR3s, moderate but significant, appeared in all four CD4+ subsets of Type 1 diabetes patients. It was among patients, rather than healthy donors, that naive, central memory and Treg TCRB repertoires appeared more similar.

Researchers reported sorting CD4+ naive, central memory, regulatory and stem cell-like memory cells via CD45RO/CCR7/CD25/CD127/CD95/CD27. V gave up 2 bases and J gave up 0 bases; unmatched junction bases: 6. The CDR3 sequence is 17 residues long. In germline, CDR1 is SGDLS, CDR2 YYNGEE. Reverse transcription of all isolated RNA meant that expressed TCRB transcripts were sequenced. The data were produced by immunoSEQ multiplex PCR, yet TCRdb's version contains in-frame clones alone and is incomplete. Among 330,000 or so clones listed, roughly 12% were seen once. Sequenced material: naive CD4+ T cells from blood. The chain uses TRBV9 and TRBJ2-7; 12 positions match TRBD2. This clonotype originated in a woman between 18 and 29 years old with type 1 diabetes. The DNA for the CDR3 is TGTGCCAGCAGCGTCGGGACTAGCGGGTCCTCCTCCTACGAGCAGTACTTC. Its translation: CASSVGTSGSSSYEQYF.